A selection of T cell receptor beta chains follows, all from one sample in a study of cytomegalovirus exposure and HLA in healthy donors. The table came from immunoSEQ multiplex PCR; TCRdb's copy has only in-frame clones and leaves some out. The table lists 50,000 to 60,000 clones, about four fifths of them singletons. The material sequenced was PBMCs. Every receptor here comes from a female donor in good health and CMV-seronegative. Each CDR3 is given with its conserved first and last residue. Each record gives: CDR3 protein, CDR3 DNA, V gene, D gene, clone size, J gene. The D gene is left open where the match is weak. Clone size is stated in some rows and not others, as once, few, many or a class when expanded.

CDR3aa: CASSQEGQPIYNSPLHF
CDR3nt: TGCGCCAGCAGCCAAGAGGGGCAGCCGATCTATAATTCACCCCTCCACTTT
v_gene: TRBV4-1
d_gene: .
abundance: .
j_gene: TRBJ1-6

CDR3aa: CASSEPDRKFSYEQYF
CDR3nt: TGTGCCAGCAGTGAACCGGACAGAAAGTTCTCCTACGAGCAGTACTTC
v_gene: TRBV6-1
d_gene: .
abundance: .
j_gene: TRBJ2-7

CDR3aa: CASSETPGLNYGYTF
CDR3nt: TGTGCCAGCAGCGAAACGCCGGGACTGAACTATGGCTACACCTTC
v_gene: TRBV6-1
d_gene: .
abundance: .
j_gene: TRBJ1-2

CDR3aa: CASSLGRNTEAFF
CDR3nt: TGTGCCAGCAGTTTAGGGCGGAACACTGAAGCTTTCTTT
v_gene: TRBV27
d_gene: .
abundance: .
j_gene: TRBJ1-1

CDR3aa: CASSVDRGDNQPQHF
CDR3nt: TGTGCCAGTAGTGTGGACAGGGGAGACAATCAGCCCCAGCATTTT
v_gene: TRBV19
d_gene: TRBD1
abundance: .
j_gene: TRBJ1-5

CDR3aa: CASSLGTSGGAYNEQFF
CDR3nt: TGCGCCAGCAGCCTCGGGACTAGCGGGGGGGCCTACAATGAGCAGTTCTTC
v_gene: TRBV5-1
d_gene: TRBD2
abundance: .
j_gene: TRBJ2-1

CDR3aa: CASSQGYSFHGYTF
CDR3nt: TGTGCCAGCAGCCAAGGGTACAGCTTTCATGGCTACACCTTC
v_gene: TRBV14
d_gene: .
abundance: .
j_gene: TRBJ1-2

CDR3aa: CASSAAGTGRDSPLHF
CDR3nt: TGTGCCAGCAGCGCAGCCGGGACAGGGAGGGATTCACCCCTCCACTTT
v_gene: TRBV9
d_gene: TRBD1
abundance: .
j_gene: TRBJ1-6

CDR3aa: CASSLASGTGGFEQYF
CDR3nt: TGTGCCAGCAGCTTAGCGTCCGGGACAGGGGGCTTCGAGCAGTACTTC
v_gene: TRBV7-2
d_gene: TRBD1
abundance: .
j_gene: TRBJ2-7

CDR3aa: CASSLGRNTGELFF
CDR3nt: TGTGCCAGCAGTTTAGGGAGGAACACCGGGGAGCTGTTTTTT
v_gene: TRBV6-4
d_gene: .
abundance: .
j_gene: TRBJ2-2

CDR3aa: CASSGRVSSREQYF
CDR3nt: TGTGCCAGTAGCGGCAGGGTATCCTCTAGGGAGCAGTACTTC
v_gene: TRBV19
d_gene: .
abundance: .
j_gene: TRBJ2-7

CDR3aa: CASSFGTSGTYEQYF
CDR3nt: TGTGCCAGCAGCTTCGGGACTAGCGGGACCTACGAGCAGTACTTC
v_gene: TRBV9
d_gene: TRBD2
abundance: once
j_gene: TRBJ2-7

CDR3aa: CASDPGLAGGVQETQYF
CDR3nt: TGCGCCAGCGACCCTGGACTAGCGGGGGGGGTCCAAGAGACCCAGTACTTC
v_gene: TRBV5-1
d_gene: TRBD2
abundance: few
j_gene: TRBJ2-5

CDR3aa: CASSSTPQGNTEAFF
CDR3nt: TGTGCCAGCAGCTCCACCCCCCAGGGAAACACTGAAGCTTTCTTT
v_gene: TRBV5-4
d_gene: .
abundance: .
j_gene: TRBJ1-1

CDR3aa: CASSNQGAIVTEAFF
CDR3nt: TGTGCCAGCAGCAATCAGGGGGCGATCGTCACTGAAGCTTTCTTT
v_gene: TRBV21-1
d_gene: .
abundance: .
j_gene: TRBJ1-1

CDR3aa: CASSYRQGHGYTF
CDR3nt: TGTGCCAGCAGCTACCGACAGGGGCATGGCTACACCTTC
v_gene: TRBV7-3
d_gene: TRBD1
abundance: .
j_gene: TRBJ1-2

CDR3aa: CASSLAAWETQYF
CDR3nt: TGCGCCAGCAGCTTGGCCGCGTGGGAGACCCAGTACTTC
v_gene: TRBV5-1
d_gene: .
abundance: .
j_gene: TRBJ2-5

CDR3aa: CASSLAAKGQGLSYEQYF
CDR3nt: TGTGCCAGCAGCTTAGCGGCTAAAGGACAGGGGCTCTCCTACGAGCAGTACTTC
v_gene: TRBV11-1
d_gene: TRBD1
abundance: .
j_gene: TRBJ2-7

CDR3aa: CASRRGGAEGYGYTF
CDR3nt: TGTGCCAGCAGGAGAGGGGGGGCAGAAGGCTATGGCTACACCTTC
v_gene: TRBV7-2
d_gene: .
abundance: .
j_gene: TRBJ1-2

CDR3aa: CASSLLEQGGNTEAFF
CDR3nt: TGTGCCAGCAGCTTGTTGGAACAGGGTGGGAACACTGAAGCTTTCTTT
v_gene: TRBV11-3
d_gene: .
abundance: .
j_gene: TRBJ1-1

CDR3aa: CASSFQTGSGETQYF
CDR3nt: TGTGCCAGCAGCTTTCAGACGGGCTCGGGGGAGACCCAGTACTTC
v_gene: TRBV11-2
d_gene: .
abundance: .
j_gene: TRBJ2-5

CDR3aa: CASSPGGSNQPQHF
CDR3nt: TGTGCCAGCAGCCCAGGGGGGAGCAATCAGCCCCAGCATTTT
v_gene: TRBV5-6
d_gene: TRBD1
abundance: .
j_gene: TRBJ1-5

CDR3aa: CSVAGTGDCELDF
CDR3nt: TGCAGCGTTGCGGGGACAGGGGATTGTGAGTTGGACTTC
v_gene: TRBV29-1
d_gene: TRBD1
abundance: .
j_gene: TRBJ2-4